Following are 5 T cell receptor beta chains from one sample sequenced in a study of T cell responses to AZD1222 COVID-19 vaccine. Measured with immunoSEQ multiplex PCR; TCRdb has only the in-frame clones, and not every one. The table lists some 180,000 clones, roughly 91% of them singletons, with around 2% in the top ten. The sequencing here drew on peripheral blood, taken 28 days after the second AZD1222 dose. The receptors were gathered from an adult who received the AZD1222 COVID-19 vaccine.

V gene TRBV5-4 combines with J gene TRBJ1-1; TRBD1 might be the D (6 bases). V was pared by 2 bases and J by 1 base, with 9 bases between. The CDR3 is 14 amino acids. CDR1 SGHNT and CDR2 YYREEE come from the germline V gene (reference sequence). CDR3 sequence (DNA): TGTGCCAGCAGCTTACCGGGACAGAACACTGAAGCTTTCTTT. This translates into CASSLPGQNTEAFF.

The rearrangement links TRBV5-5 to TRBJ2-7; possibly TRBD1 or TRBD2 for D (5 bases each). V was pared by 3 bases and J by 0 bases, with 10 bases between. There are 14 residues in the CDR3. The germline CDR1 and CDR2 sequences are SGHKS and YYEKEE (reference sequence). CDR3 region: CASSYRDASYEQYF. The CDR3 nucleotides are TGTGCCAGCAGCTACCGGGACGCCTCCTACGAGCAGTACTTC.

Here the CDR3 reads CATSSGQGNTEAFF. The DNA for the CDR3 is TGTGCCACCAGCAGCGGACAGGGGAACACTGAAGCTTTCTTT. The V call is TRBV15, the J call TRBJ1-1; 8 nucleotides align to TRBD1. V lost 3 bases, J lost 1 base, and 1 base stayed unmatched. This CDR3 region has 14 residues. Germline V gives CDR1 LNHNV, CDR2 YYDKDF (reference sequence).

The rearrangement uses TRBV7-9 and TRBJ1-1; D ambiguous. Trimming removed 1 base at V and 1 base at J, with 7 bases between. The CDR3 length is 14 residues. From germline, CDR1 is SEHNR and CDR2 FQNEAQ (reference sequence). The DNA for the CDR3 is TGTGCCAGCAGCTTAGAAGCTCCGAACACTGAAGCTTTCTTT. This gives the protein CASSLEAPNTEAFF.

This chain uses TRBV6-5 with TRBJ2-7, with 8 bases identical to TRBD1. Germline-derived CDR1 and CDR2 are MNHEY and SVGAGI. The V segment lost 7 bases and the J segment 2 bases; nucleotides outside the gene matches: 7. The CDR3 sequence is 14 residues long. DNA of the CDR3: TGTGCCAGCACAGTAGACAGGGGCGCCTACGAGCAGTACTTC. Protein: CASTVDRGAYEQYF.